This TCR beta chain derives from a study of blood T cell repertoires in COVID-19. Background on the study: From the United States, Italy and Spain came samples of acute and convalescent COVID-19. T cells, B-cell-depleted T cells, or PBMCs provided the cDNA or gDNA that served as material.

This CDR3 is built from 17 residues. Germline CDR1 reads SNHLY; CDR2 reads FYNNEI. V shed 6 bases and J 2 bases; nucleotides not matched to a gene: 7. Authors' data handling: Amplified reference gene primers provided the basis for estimating nucleated cell counts. Method: immunoSEQ multiplex PCR; TCRdb's copy keeps in-frame clones and lacks some. The V and J calls and clone size are taken from that table; D and trimming were inferred from the DNA. The sample gives about 270,000 clones, around four fifths of which show up once; approximately 5.4% is in the top ten. Sequences were obtained from peripheral blood. The receptor's source is a man at least 80 years old with acute or convalescent COVID-19. V gene TRBV2 combines with J gene TRBJ1-4; 12 nucleotides line up with TRBD1. The CDR3: CASRKGQGAGTNEKLFF. The CDR3 nucleotides read TGTGCCAGCAGAAAGGGACAGGGGGCGGGGACTAATGAAAAACTGTTTTTT.